This is a list of T cell receptor beta chains from one sample in a study of T cell responses to AZD1222 COVID-19 vaccine. Using immunoSEQ multiplex PCR, the repertoire was profiled, and TCRdb retains in-frame clones only, with some absent. The sample holds approximately 110,000 clones, around 89% seen once. The source material was peripheral blood, sampled 28 days after the second AZD1222 dose. All receptors come from an adult who received the AZD1222 COVID-19 vaccine. The conserved cysteine and the conserved F or W are not part of the CDR3 here.

cdr3_aa | v_call
AISVAETQY | TRBV10-3
ASSQTYSIANYGYT | TRBV5-5
ASSLTGGYEQY | TRBV28
ASSREEFLYGYT | TRBV18
ASSIQINYGYT | TRBV19
ASSTGRNYEQY | TRBV5-8
ASSLGGSNGEKLF | TRBV7-6
ASSHGGQGTQY | TRBV3-1/TRBV3-2
ASSLGRGSGNTIY | TRBV7-2
ASSPPGGLGEGTEAF | TRBV5-4
ATSGPEVGAYEQY | TRBV24-1
AISGDRGGYNEQF | TRBV10-3
ASSRSGGWSEKLF | TRBV5-1
ASSYRTGRKEKLF | TRBV28
AISERDNYGYT | TRBV10-3
ASSGDRGAIMNTEAF | TRBV28
ASSSASQPQH | TRBV7-9
ASSEAPGTDTQY | TRBV6-1
ASSDNTEAF | TRBV10-1
ASSLQGTDTQY | TRBV5-1
ASSSQGRTEAF | TRBV10-2
ASNSIRQVCSYNEQF | TRBV6-8
ASSHLDNQETQY | TRBV3-1/TRBV3-2
ASTAGETDTQY | TRBV5-1
AISVGTGDSPLH | TRBV10-3
ASPNGTGVSGNTIY | TRBV18
ASSQGDLGVQF | TRBV3-1/TRBV3-2
ASSIAGGQGSQPQH | TRBV19
ASLAGAKQY | TRBV6-5
AVMQGSGGNTIY | TRBV15
ASSQWDRSAYGYT | TRBV23-1
ASRDSGTSTNEKLF | TRBV28
ASRHTGQGSGYT | TRBV3-1/TRBV3-2
ASSAQPGLAGGILETQY | TRBV19
ASSYPTGGSYGYT | TRBV6-5
SACSQENQPQH | TRBV29-1
AISDTTGNTEAF | TRBV10-3
ASSLGQNYGYT | TRBV12-3/TRBV12-4
ASSLGQFGNSPLH | TRBV7-2
ASSQEVVHGTYNEQF | TRBV4-1
ASSLGGEGIGAF | TRBV5-4
ASNSGGRGTGELF | TRBV7-2
ASSIDSSGNTIY | TRBV5-6
ASRETGFDGYT | TRBV6-5